Listed below are T cell receptor beta chains from one sample, sequenced in a study of vaccination effects on CD4 cells after COVID-19. These receptors are not linked to any known antigen. Profiling relied on immunoSEQ multiplex PCR, and the TCRdb table lists in-frame clones only, not all of them. The repertoire holds about 48,000 clones, with 67% as singletons. The starting material was CD4+ T cells from PBMCs cultured without peptide, obtained before COVID-19 vaccination. All receptors come from a human donor who received a COVID-19 vaccine. Both conserved end residues are part of each CDR3. D genes are given only for firm matches. Rows may omit the clone size; those that give it use once, few, many or a size class.

TRBJ1-4 TRBV7-8 . . CASSRAFGAEEKLFF TGTGCCAGCAGCCGAGCGTTCGGGGCGGAGGAAAAACTGTTTTTT
TRBJ2-7 TRBV28 TRBD1 few CASSYSRDSNEQYF TGTGCCAGCAGTTATAGCCGGGACAGCAACGAGCAGTACTTC
TRBJ1-1 TRBV2 . . CASSEAPTRTEAFF TGTGCCAGCAGTGAAGCACCGACCCGGACTGAAGCTTTCTTT
TRBJ1-2 TRBV6-5 . . CAAVPGGNYGYTF TGTGCAGCGGTTCCCGGGGGTAACTATGGCTACACCTTC
TRBJ1-5 TRBV18 TRBD1 . CASRRTGGNQPQHF TGTGCCAGCCGAAGGACAGGAGGGAATCAGCCCCAGCATTTT
TRBJ2-3 TRBV12-5 . few CASGLAGPDTQYF TGTGCTAGTGGTTTGGCAGGGCCAGATACGCAGTATTTT
TRBJ1-2 TRBV5-4 TRBD1 . CASSTIQGTEGYTF TGTGCCAGCAGCACTATACAGGGGACTGAGGGCTACACCTTC
TRBJ2-7 TRBV28 . . CASSLEGYGREQYF TGTGCCAGCAGTTTAGAAGGGTACGGTCGCGAGCAGTACTTC
TRBJ2-3 TRBV5-1 . . CASSLDGGFTDTQYF TGCGCCAGCAGCTTGGATGGGGGGTTCACAGATACGCAGTATTTT
TRBJ1-2 TRBV14 . . CASSEPGYGYTF TGTGCCAGCAGCGAACCGGGCTATGGCTACACCTTC
TRBJ2-1 TRBV28 . . CASPPGGVSLSYNEQFF TGTGCCAGCCCCCCCGGCGGGGTTTCTTTATCCTACAATGAGCAGTTCTTC